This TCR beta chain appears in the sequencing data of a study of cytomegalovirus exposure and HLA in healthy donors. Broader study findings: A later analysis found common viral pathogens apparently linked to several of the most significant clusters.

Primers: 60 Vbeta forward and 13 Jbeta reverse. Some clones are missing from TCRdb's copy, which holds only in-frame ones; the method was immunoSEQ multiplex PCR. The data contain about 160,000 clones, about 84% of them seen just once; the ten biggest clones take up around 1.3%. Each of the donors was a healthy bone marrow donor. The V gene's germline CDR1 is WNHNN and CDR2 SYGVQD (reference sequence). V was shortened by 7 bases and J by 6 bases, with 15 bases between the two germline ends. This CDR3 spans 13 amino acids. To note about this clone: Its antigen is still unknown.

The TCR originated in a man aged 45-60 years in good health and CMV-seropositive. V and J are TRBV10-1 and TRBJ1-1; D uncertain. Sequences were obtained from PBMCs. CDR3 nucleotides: TGCGCCAGCAAAGGACGGAGCGGGGCTGAAGCTTTCTTT. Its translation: CASKGRSGAEAFF.